The present T cell receptor beta chain was sequenced within a study of T cell repertoires in cytomegalovirus infection. Study summary: Newly reported HLA-C-restricted and thoroughly characterized HLA-B-restricted CMV epitopes were employed.

Points on this clonotype: Its antigen remains unidentified.

General study results and limits: Ex vivo, HLA-C-restricted CMV-specific TCR beta clonotypes prevailed over the rest of the response.

The V gene lost 2 bases and the J gene lost 8 bases, with 19 bases spanning the gap. The CDR3 loop spans 16 amino acids. The germline V gene has CDR1 SGHDN and CDR2 FVKESK. Using its own MiXCR run on the reads, TCRdb lists one record per CDR3 protein. The profile shows 900,000 to 950,000 distinct CDR3 sequences, roughly 30% of them singletons. The rearrangement joins TRBV14 to TRBJ2-1; D perhaps matches TRBD2 (5 bases). The TCR originated in a human donor in good health (CMV status not recorded). Some clones in this sample may be carry-over from other donors' samples. The starting material was cultured CD8+ T cells from PBMCs, obtained from culture after CMV antigen stimulation. The CDR3 DNA follows: TGTGCCAGCAGCCAAAGGTCCGGTGGCCGGGGAGATGAGCAGTTCTTC. The encoded protein is CASSQRSGGRGDEQFF.